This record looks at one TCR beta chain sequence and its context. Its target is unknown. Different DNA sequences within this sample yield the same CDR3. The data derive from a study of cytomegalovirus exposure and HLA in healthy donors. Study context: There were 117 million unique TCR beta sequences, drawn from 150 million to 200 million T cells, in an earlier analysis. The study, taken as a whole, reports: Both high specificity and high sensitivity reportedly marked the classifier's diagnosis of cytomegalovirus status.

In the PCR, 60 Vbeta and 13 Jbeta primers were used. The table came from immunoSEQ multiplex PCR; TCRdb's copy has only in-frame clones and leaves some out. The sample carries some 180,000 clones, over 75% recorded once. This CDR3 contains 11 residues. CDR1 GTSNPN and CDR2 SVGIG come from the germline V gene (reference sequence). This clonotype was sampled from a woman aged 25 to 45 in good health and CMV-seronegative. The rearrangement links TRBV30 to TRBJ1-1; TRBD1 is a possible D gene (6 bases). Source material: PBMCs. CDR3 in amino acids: CAYYRAAEAFF. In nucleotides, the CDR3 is TGTGCTTATTACAGGGCCGCTGAAGCTTTCTTT.